Presented here are 3 T cell receptor beta chains from one specimen sequenced in a study of CXCR3-negative and CXCR3-positive naive CD8 T cells. Their antigens remain unidentified. The method, 5' RACE with UMI labels, was used to prepare the TRB cDNA libraries. Each CDR3 protein gets one entry in TCRdb, which reprocessed the 5' RACE reads and gives no DNA. The table for this sample gives nearly 90,000 distinct CDR3 sequences. The study's findings and limits: CXCR3-positive naive cells carried more hydrophobic TRB CDR3s than CXCR3-negative ones.

Sequencing was carried out using naive CXCR3+ CD8+ T cells from blood. The subset denotes: CD45RO-CCR7+CD27+CD95- naive CD8+ T cells expressing CXCR3 (TNR3+). All receptors come from a human donor in good health. Some clones in this sample may be carry-over from other donors' samples.

The V call is TRBV5-4, the J call TRBJ2-5; there is no DNA to check the TCRdb D call of TRBD2. The CDR3 has 14 amino acids. Germline V gene sequence: CDR1 SGHNT, CDR2 YYREEE (reference sequence). The CDR3 reads CASSFKAGGPTQYF.

This chain joins TRBV28 and TRBJ2-5. The CDR3 covers 13 residues. CDR1 and CDR2 (germline): MDHEN, SYDVKM. CDR3 in amino acids: CASSWVFPKTQYF.

V is TRBV28 and J is TRBJ2-1. This CDR3 has 13 amino acids. The germline CDR1 and CDR2 sequences are MDHEN and SYDVKM. CDR3 residues: CASSPHRYNEQFF.